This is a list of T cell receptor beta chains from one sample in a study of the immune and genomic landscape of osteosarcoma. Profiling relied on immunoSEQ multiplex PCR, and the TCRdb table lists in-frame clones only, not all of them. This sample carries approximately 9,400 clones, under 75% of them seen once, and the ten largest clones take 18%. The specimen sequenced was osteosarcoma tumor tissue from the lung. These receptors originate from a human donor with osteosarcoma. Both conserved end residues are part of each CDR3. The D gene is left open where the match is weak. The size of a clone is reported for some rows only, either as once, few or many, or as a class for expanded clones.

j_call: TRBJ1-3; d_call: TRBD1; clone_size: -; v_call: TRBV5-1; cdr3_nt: TGCGCCAGCAGCTGGGGCCAGGGGGGCGCGGGAAACACCATATATTTT; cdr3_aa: CASSWGQGGAGNTIYF
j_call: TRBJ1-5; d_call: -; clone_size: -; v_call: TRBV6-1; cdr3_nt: TGTGCCAGCAGCCCTCAGGACGGGAGCAATCAGCCCCAGCATTTT; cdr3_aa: CASSPQDGSNQPQHF
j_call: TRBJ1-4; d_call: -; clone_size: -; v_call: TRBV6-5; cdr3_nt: TGTGCCAGCAGGAAACGGGACCTTAATGAAAAACTGTTTTTT; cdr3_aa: CASRKRDLNEKLFF
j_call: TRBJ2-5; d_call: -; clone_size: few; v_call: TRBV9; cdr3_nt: TGTGCCAGCAGCGTAGACGGTAGCCAAGCCCAAGAGACCCAGTACTTC; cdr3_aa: CASSVDGSQAQETQYF
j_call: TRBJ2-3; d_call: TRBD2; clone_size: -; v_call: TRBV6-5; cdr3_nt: TGTGCCAGCGGCCCCGGGACTAGCGAAACAGATACGCAGTATTTT; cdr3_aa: CASGPGTSETDTQYF
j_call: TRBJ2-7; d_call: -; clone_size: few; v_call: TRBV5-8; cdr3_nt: TGTGCCAGCAGCTTGGGTTTCAAGCGCGGTAGCGACTCCTACGAGCAGTACTTC; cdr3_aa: CASSLGFKRGSDSYEQYF
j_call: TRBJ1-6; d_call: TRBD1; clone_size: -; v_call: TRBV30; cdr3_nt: TGTGCCTGGAGTGTTCGGACAGGGGATTCACCCCTCCACTTT; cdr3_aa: CAWSVRTGDSPLHF
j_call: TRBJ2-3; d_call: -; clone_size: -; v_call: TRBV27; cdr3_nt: TGTGCCAGCAGTTTATCCCGGGGGACAAGTATCGGGCAGTATTTT; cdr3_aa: CASSLSRGTSIGQYF
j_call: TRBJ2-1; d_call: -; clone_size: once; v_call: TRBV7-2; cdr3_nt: TGTGCCAGCAGCTTAGTTCAGCGGTCGGAGCAGTTCTTC; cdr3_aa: CASSLVQRSEQFF
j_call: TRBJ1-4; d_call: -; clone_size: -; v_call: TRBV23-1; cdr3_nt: TGCGCCAGCAGTCAACCCCGGACTTCCGAAAAACTGTTTTTT; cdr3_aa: CASSQPRTSEKLFF
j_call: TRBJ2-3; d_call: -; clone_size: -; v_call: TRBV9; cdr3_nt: TGTGCCAGCAGCCCCCACCACGGGGGTACGCAGTATTTT; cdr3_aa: CASSPHHGGTQYF
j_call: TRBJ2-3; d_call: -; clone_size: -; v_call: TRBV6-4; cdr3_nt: TGTGCCAGCAGTGACGGGGGGAGCACAGATACGCAGTATTTT; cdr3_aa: CASSDGGSTDTQYF
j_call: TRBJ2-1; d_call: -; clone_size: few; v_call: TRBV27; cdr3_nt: TGTGCCAGCAGTGGGGTCCAAGGGGCTACCTACAATGAGCAGTTCTTC; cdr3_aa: CASSGVQGATYNEQFF
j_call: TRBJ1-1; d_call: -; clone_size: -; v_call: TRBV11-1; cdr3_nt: TGTGCCAGCAGCTTAGATCGGGGGGTGAACACTGAAGCTTTCTTT; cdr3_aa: CASSLDRGVNTEAFF
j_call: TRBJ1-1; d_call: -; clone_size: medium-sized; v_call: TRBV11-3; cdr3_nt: TGTGCCAGCAGATCCCCAGGGGACACTGAAGCTTTCTTT; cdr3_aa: CASRSPGDTEAFF
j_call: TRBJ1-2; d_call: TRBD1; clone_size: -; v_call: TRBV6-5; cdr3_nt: TGTGCCAGCAGCGCCGGGACAGGGCAACTCTATGGCTACACCTTC; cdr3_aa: CASSAGTGQLYGYTF
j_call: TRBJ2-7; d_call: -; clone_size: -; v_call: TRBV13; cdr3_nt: TGTGCCAGCAGCTTGGAGAGACCAGGGGGAGGCGAGCAGTACTTC; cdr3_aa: CASSLERPGGGEQYF